The 9 T cell receptor beta chains reported below all come from one sample, sequenced in a study of cytomegalovirus exposure and HLA in healthy donors. Profiled with immunoSEQ multiplex PCR; TCRdb holds only in-frame clones, not every one. The sample yields hundreds of thousands of clones, less than 85% seen once. Sequencing input: PBMCs. These receptor sequences come from a woman aged 18-30 years in good health and CMV-seronegative.

About this clone: Other DNA sequences in this sample translate to the same CDR3. The chain links TRBV5-1 to TRBJ2-7; D possibly corresponds to TRBD2 (6 bases). The V gene lost 2 bases and the J gene lost 0 bases, with 9 bases spanning the gap. CDR1 is SGHRS and CDR2 is YFSETQ in the germline V gene. This CDR3 is 14 amino acids long. The CDR3 here is CASSLGGSSYEQYF. CDR3 bases: TGCGCCAGCAGCTTAGGAGGGAGCTCCTACGAGCAGTACTTC.

V is TRBV27 and J is TRBJ2-7; possible D gene TRBD1, 6 bases. V lost 3 bases to trimming and J lost 5 bases, with 11 bases between them. CDR1 MNHEY and CDR2 SMNVEV come from the germline V gene (reference sequence). The length of the CDR3 is 13 residues. CDR3 protein: CASSFRGLHEQYF. The CDR3 nucleotides read TGTGCCAGCAGTTTCAGGGGTCTCCACGAGCAGTACTTC.

This clone was recorded only once. The rearrangement uses TRBV2 and TRBJ2-6; no clear D gene. CDR1 SNHLY and CDR2 FYNNEI come from the germline V gene. This CDR3 is 16 amino acids long. V gave up 5 bases and J gave up 2 bases, with 13 bases separating them. The CDR3 DNA follows: TGTGCCAGCAGTTTAGGATCAGATGCTGGGGCCAACGTCCTGACTTTC. This encodes CASSLGSDAGANVLTF.

Only one count was recorded for this clone. In the same sample, other DNA sequences code for this CDR3. The V and J genes are TRBV11-2 and TRBJ1-5, with D hard to call. The CDR3 runs 13 residues. V was clipped by 2 bases and J by 1 base, with 3 bases between them. Germline CDR1 is SGHAT and CDR2 is FQNNGV. CDR3 DNA: TGTGCCAGCAGCTTAACGAGCAATCAGCCCCAGCATTTT. The encoded protein is CASSLTSNQPQHF.

CDR3: CASSLLGNEQFF. In DNA form, the CDR3 reads TGTGCCAGCAGTTTACTAGGGAATGAGCAGTTCTTC. The chain has TRBV28 and TRBJ2-1; D not certain. Germline CDR1 is MDHEN and CDR2 is SYDVKM. The CDR3 spans 12 residues. Trimming took 2 bases from V and 7 from J, leaving 6 bases between them.

V usage is TRBV27 and J usage is TRBJ1-5; D is possibly TRBD1 (6 bases). The V gene's germline CDR1 is MNHEY and CDR2 SMNVEV (reference sequence). The CDR3 has 14 residues. The V end was cut by 7 bases, the J end by 7 bases, with 17 bases between. DNA for the CDR3: TGTGCCAGCATGGCCAAAGTCAGGGGACAGCCCCAGCATTTT. The encoded protein is CASMAKVRGQPQHF.

The rearrangement uses TRBV11-2 and TRBJ2-2; the match to TRBD1 covers 7 bases. The CDR3 covers 15 residues. CDR1 SGHAT and CDR2 FQNNGV come from the germline V gene. With V trimmed by 3 bases and J by 4 bases, 5 bases remained unmatched. CDR3 sequence reads: CASSFRGLGTGELFF. The CDR3 DNA reads TGTGCCAGCAGCTTTAGGGGGCTGGGCACCGGGGAGCTGTTTTTT.

The V call is TRBV11-2, the J call TRBJ2-7; 8 bases are a match to TRBD2. The CDR3 has 14 residues. The trim removed 4 bases at V and 3 bases at J, leaving 5 bases unmatched. Germline CDR1 reads SGHAT; CDR2 reads FQNNGV. DNA for the CDR3: TGTGCCAGCAGCTACACCGGGACTAGCTACGAGCAGTACTTC. It codes for CASSYTGTSYEQYF.

In its sample, this clone was seen a few times. This rearrangement joins TRBV11-2 to TRBJ1-2, with 9 nucleotides matching TRBD1. Germline loops: CDR1 SGHAT, CDR2 FQNNGV. With V trimmed by 5 bases and J by 4 bases, 11 bases remained unmatched. This CDR3 comprises 16 residues. The CDR3, as DNA: TGTGCCAGCAGCGTTATTACGGGACAGGGAGGCTATGGCTACACCTTC. It encodes CASSVITGQGGYGYTF. Supplemented by reference TRBV11-2 and TRBJ1-2, the full variable domain reads EAGVAQSPRYKIIEKRQSVAFWCNPISGHATLYWYQQILGQGPKLLIQFQNNGVVDDSQLPKDRFSAERLKGVDSTLKIQPAKLEDSAVYLCASSVITGQGGYGYTFGSGTRLTVV.